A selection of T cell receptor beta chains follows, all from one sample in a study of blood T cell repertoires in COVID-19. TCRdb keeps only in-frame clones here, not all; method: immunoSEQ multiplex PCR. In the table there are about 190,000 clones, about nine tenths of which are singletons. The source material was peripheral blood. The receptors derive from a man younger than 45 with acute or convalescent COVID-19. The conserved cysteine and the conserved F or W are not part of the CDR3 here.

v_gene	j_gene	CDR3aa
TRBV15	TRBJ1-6	ATSRDHGNSPLH
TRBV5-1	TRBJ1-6	ASSLAAGQTSSYNSPLH
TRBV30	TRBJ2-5	AWSVRGLAGGQETQY
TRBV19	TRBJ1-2	ASSLGQGPGYT
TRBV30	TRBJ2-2	AWSKGLITGELF
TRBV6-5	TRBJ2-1	ASSYPGPSRHEQF
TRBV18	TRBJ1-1	ASSHSDRSRAF
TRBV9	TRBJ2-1	ASSAGGGLAGGNNEQF
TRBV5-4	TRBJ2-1	ASSLVSYNEQF
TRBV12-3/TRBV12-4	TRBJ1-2	ASRTGGSGYT
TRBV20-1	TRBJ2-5	SASPSGRAEETQY
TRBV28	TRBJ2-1	ASTQEGQGRREQF
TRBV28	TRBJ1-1	ASSLWGGYTEAF
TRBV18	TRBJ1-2	ASSLWTVGTNYGYT
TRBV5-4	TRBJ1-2	ASSLDSYNYGYT
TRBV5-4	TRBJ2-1	ASSPGLAGGPQF
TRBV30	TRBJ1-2	AWSVRGERSYT
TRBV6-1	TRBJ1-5	ASSEGFSPGQPQH
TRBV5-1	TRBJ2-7	ASSWDRGVHEQY
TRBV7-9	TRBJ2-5	ASSLSGEETQY
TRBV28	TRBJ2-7	ASSLRRERY
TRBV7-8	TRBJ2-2	ASSLAQGQGTNTGELF
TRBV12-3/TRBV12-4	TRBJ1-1	ASGRGFSTEAF
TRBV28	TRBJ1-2	ASSPRAIWGYT
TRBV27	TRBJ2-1	ASSPGGRVSYNEQF
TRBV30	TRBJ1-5	AATGQNNQPQH
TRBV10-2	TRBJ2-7	ASRSGDRGSYEQY
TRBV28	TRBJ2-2	ASSSPNTGELF
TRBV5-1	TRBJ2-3	ASSRTSGASDTQY
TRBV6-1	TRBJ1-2	ASSDTGGGYGYT
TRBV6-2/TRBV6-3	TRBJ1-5	ASSHTMDRGRRDQPQH
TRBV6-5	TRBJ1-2	ATSREDGYGYT
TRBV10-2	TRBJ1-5	ASRADRGRNQPQH
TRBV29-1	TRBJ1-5	SVTRDMNQPQH
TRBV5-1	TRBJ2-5	ASSLVTGPQETQY
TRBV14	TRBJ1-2	ASSQLRASGYT
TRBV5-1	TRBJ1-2	ASSFGQADYGYT
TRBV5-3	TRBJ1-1	ARSLRPNTEAF
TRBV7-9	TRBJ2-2	ASSHSGRGTGELF
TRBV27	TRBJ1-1	ASSLLFPSELGGEAF
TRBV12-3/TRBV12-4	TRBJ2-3	ASSGTGTDTQY
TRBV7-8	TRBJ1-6	ASSPGLSYGYSPLH
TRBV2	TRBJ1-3	ASSGWGGQGNTIY
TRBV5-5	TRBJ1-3	ASSLGVPFGSGNTIY
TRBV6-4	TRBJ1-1	ASSGDRVDTEAF
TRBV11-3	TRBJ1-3	ASSRGPGNTIY
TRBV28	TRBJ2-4	ASRSQGNIQY
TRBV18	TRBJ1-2	ASSLQGDLSSYGYT
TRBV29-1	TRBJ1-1	SVTGERGLNTEAF
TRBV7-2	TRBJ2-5	ASSSWADRGQTQY
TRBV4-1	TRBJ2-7	ASSQTTGGGTSYEQY